These 16 T cell receptor beta chains share one sample of origin, sequenced in a study of blood T cell repertoires in COVID-19. Profiling relied on immunoSEQ multiplex PCR, and the TCRdb table lists in-frame clones only, not all of them. The data contain about 460,000 clones, roughly nine tenths of them seen just once; the ten biggest clones take up 6.5% to 8.5%. The sample comprised PBMCs or T cells enriched from blood (not recorded which). All receptors derive from a woman aged 60 to 75 who had recovered from COVID-19.

This sequence joins TRBV5-1 and TRBJ2-1; 8 bases line up with TRBD2. Germline V gene lookup returns CDR1 SGHRS and CDR2 YFSETQ. With 1 base clipped from V and 0 bases from J, the junction kept 6 bases outside the gene matches. The CDR3 totals 17 residues. The CDR3 DNA is TGCGCCAGCAGCTTGACAATAGCGGGGAGCTCCTACAATGAGCAGTTCTTC. This translates into CASSLTIAGSSYNEQFF.

The sample holds one count of this clone. The chain carries TRBV5-1 and TRBJ2-3; a possible D gene is TRBD1 (5 bases). V was cut by 0 bases and J by 1 base, with 12 bases left in between. The length of the CDR3 is 16 residues. Germline loops: CDR1 SGHRS, CDR2 YFSETQ. Here the CDR3 reads CASSLAIGDGTDTQYF. The CDR3 coding sequence is TGCGCCAGCAGCTTGGCCATAGGGGATGGCACAGATACGCAGTATTTT.

The genes are TRBV21-1 and TRBJ2-7; TRBD1, the D gene given by the table, was not confirmed from the DNA. TRBV21-1 is a recognized pseudogene. The CDR3 has 17 residues. The CDR3 spells CASSKAPLAGSSYEQYV. For the CDR3, the DNA is TGTGCCAGCAGCAAAGCCCCTCTTGCAGGAAGCTCCTACGAGCAGTACGTC.

V usage is TRBV6-4 and J usage is TRBJ2-1; 13 bases line up with TRBD2. Germline V gives CDR1 MRHNA, CDR2 SNTAGT. The trim removed 6 bases at V and 9 bases at J, leaving 2 bases unmatched. The CDR3 totals 13 residues. Here the CDR3 reads CASSRTSGGEQFF. The CDR3 DNA follows: TGTGCCAGCAGCAGGACTAGCGGGGGTGAGCAGTTCTTC.

As to this clone: The sample carries other DNA sequences with the same CDR3. The J gene is TRBJ1-2, the V gene TRBV5-1; TRBD1 matches 9 bases. The CDR3 totals 13 residues. V was clipped by 4 bases and J by 7 bases; unmatched bases: 5. The germline V gene has CDR1 SGHRS and CDR2 YFSETQ. The CDR3 bases are TGCGCCAGCAGCCTGGGACAGGGTGTTGGCTACACCTTC. It yields the protein CASSLGQGVGYTF.

The CDR3 DNA reads as TGTGCCAGCAGCCAAACAGGGGGAACTGGAAACACCATATATTTT. The encoded protein is CASSQTGGTGNTIYF. The J gene is TRBJ1-3, the V gene TRBV7-2; 8 nucleotides align to TRBD1. J lost 2 bases, V lost 5 bases, and 5 bases had no gene match. This CDR3 comprises 15 residues. Germline-derived CDR1 and CDR2 are SGHTA and FQGNSA.

The chain links TRBV2 to TRBJ1-2; a possible D gene is TRBD1 (6 bases). V lost 6 bases and J 5 bases, leaving 16 bases between the germline ends. CDR1 is SNHLY and CDR2 is FYNNEI in the germline V gene. This CDR3 is 14 amino acids long. The CDR3 DNA reads as TGTGCCAGCAGACCTGCAGGGGATAAGTATGGCTACACCTTC. Its translation: CASRPAGDKYGYTF. The full variable domain, its missing parts supplied by reference TRBV2 and TRBJ1-2, is EPEVTQTPSHQVTQMGQEVILRCVPISNHLYFYWYRQILGQKVEFLVSFYNNEISEKSEIFDDQFSVERPDGSNFTLKIRSTKLEDSAMYFCASRPAGDKYGYTFGSGTRLTVV.

This rearrangement joins TRBV2 to TRBJ2-3; D might be TRBD2 (6 bases). The CDR3 extends over 14 amino acids. Trimming removed 4 bases at V and 3 bases at J, with 11 bases between. Germline CDR1 and CDR2: SNHLY and FYNNEI. CDR3 in amino acids: CASSVLAGTDTQYF. The CDR3 nucleotides read TGTGCCAGCAGTGTCCTGGCGGGGACAGATACGCAGTATTTT. Together with reference TRBV2 and TRBJ2-3, the CDR3 gives the full variable domain: EPEVTQTPSHQVTQMGQEVILRCVPISNHLYFYWYRQILGQKVEFLVSFYNNEISEKSEIFDDQFSVERPDGSNFTLKIRSTKLEDSAMYFCASSVLAGTDTQYFGPGTRLTVL.

This chain links TRBV27 with TRBJ1-1, with no clear D. V lost 8 bases to trimming and J lost 0 bases, with 10 bases between them. This CDR3 comprises 13 residues. Germline V gene data show CDR1 as MNHEY and CDR2 as SMNVEV (reference sequence). The CDR3 here is CASAGEMNTEAFF. For the CDR3, the DNA is TGTGCCAGCGCCGGGGAAATGAACACTGAAGCTTTCTTT.

The J gene is TRBJ2-3, the V gene TRBV24-1; 8 bases fit TRBD1. The CDR3 has 17 residues. In germline, CDR1 is KGHDR, CDR2 SFDVKD. V lost 3 bases to trimming and J lost 6 bases; unmatched junction nucleotides: 13. The CDR3, as DNA: TGTGCCACCAGTGATCTTGCACCGGGACCAGGGGGCGATACGCAGTATTTT. Translating gives CATSDLAPGPGGDTQYF.

The sample holds a few counts of this clone. The chain couples TRBV2 to TRBJ2-1, with D possibly being TRBD1 (6 bases). The V gene's germline CDR1 is SNHLY and CDR2 FYNNEI. The CDR3 contains 14 residues. V was clipped by 7 bases and J by 4 bases, with 14 bases between them. CDR3 DNA: TGTGCCAGCAAGAGGACAGAGGTTTACAATGAGCAGTTCTTC. This sequence encodes CASKRTEVYNEQFF.

The chain recombines TRBV5-6 with TRBJ1-2; tentatively, D is TRBD1 (5 bases). From germline, CDR1 is SGHDT and CDR2 YYEEEE. The CDR3 totals 14 residues. Trimming left V 1 base short and J 3 bases short, with 10 bases between. The CDR3 bases are TGTGCCAGCAGCTTGTGGGGGGTTGACTATGGCTACACCTTC. Translation: CASSLWGVDYGYTF. Combining the CDR3 with reference TRBV5-6 and TRBJ1-2 gives the whole variable domain DAGVTQSPTHLIKTRGQQVTLRCSPKSGHDTVSWYQQALGQGPQFIFQYYEEEERQRGNFPDRFSGHQFPNYSSELNVNALLLGDSALYLCASSLWGVDYGYTFGSGTRLTVV.

V gene TRBV24-1 combines with J gene TRBJ2-1; 8 bases match TRBD1. V shed 4 bases, J shed 12 bases, and the junction held 13 bases outside the gene matches. Germline CDR1 is KGHDR and CDR2 is SFDVKD. The CDR3 is 15 residues long. The CDR3 protein is CATSEPGDRLRGQFF. CDR3 coding DNA: TGTGCCACCAGTGAACCCGGGGACAGGCTCAGAGGGCAGTTCTTC.

The V gene is TRBV7-8, the J gene TRBJ1-1, with 10 nucleotides matching TRBD1. CDR1 and CDR2 (germline): SGHVS, FQNEAQ. The CDR3 covers 16 residues. V was clipped by 0 bases and J by 4 bases; unmatched bases: 5. The CDR3 DNA is TGTGCCAGCAGCTTAGCCCCGGGACAGGGGACCACTGAAGCTTTCTTT. Translated: CASSLAPGQGTTEAFF.

The chain recombines TRBV21-1 with TRBJ2-7; whether TRBD2, the table's D call, matches the DNA was not checked. TRBV21-1 is recorded as a pseudogene. There are 16 residues in the CDR3. CDR3 nucleotides: TGTGCCAGCAGCAAAAGGGGAGGGGAGGATTCCTACGAGCAGTACTTC. Amino acids: CASSKRGGEDSYEQYF.

The gene calls are TRBV7-2 and TRBJ2-4; TRBD2 agrees at 11 bases. The junction had 2 bases not matched to a gene; V was cut back by 5 bases and J by 5 bases. Germline V gives CDR1 SGHTA, CDR2 FQGNSA. The CDR3 spans 14 residues. CDR3 region: CASSPGLAENIQYF. CDR3 DNA: TGTGCCAGCAGCCCGGGACTAGCGGAAAACATTCAGTACTTC.